Each of the 10 T cell receptor beta chains below was sequenced from the same sample in a study of beta chain features in type 1 diabetes. Study-level points and caveats: Moderate yet significant TCRB CDR3 shortening was seen in Type 1 diabetes patients in all four CD4+ subsets.

These TCRs are of unknown antigen specificity. As every portion of the isolated RNA was reverse transcribed, the sequencing read expressed TCRB transcripts. Only in-frame clones appear in the TCRdb table, and some are missing; sequencing was by immunoSEQ multiplex PCR. The sample has 600,000 to 750,000 clones; about an eighth are singletons. The sequenced material came from naive CD4+ T cells from blood. These receptors all come from a man aged 25 to 45 with type 1 diabetes.

The rearrangement uses TRBV9 and TRBJ1-1; 7 bases align to TRBD1. The CDR3 length is 15 residues. J was trimmed by 4 bases and V by 4 bases; bases with no gene match: 10. Germline lookup yields CDR1 SGDLS and CDR2 YYNGEE. Here the CDR3 DNA reads TGTGCCAGCAGCCCCCGACAGGGAATGAGCACTGAAGCTTTCTTT. Protein sequence: CASSPRQGMSTEAFF.

This clone was detected only a few times. V gene TRBV29-1 combines with J gene TRBJ1-4; 9 nucleotides agree with TRBD1. This CDR3 has 13 amino acids. Germline V gene lookup returns CDR1 SQVTM and CDR2 ANQGSEA. J gave up 8 bases and V 4 bases, and 5 bases lay outside the gene matches. This CDR3 is CSVAGQGREKLFF. CDR3 sequence (DNA): TGCAGCGTTGCGGGACAGGGAAGAGAAAAACTGTTTTTT.

The genes are TRBV25-1 and TRBJ1-2, with unresolved D. This CDR3 contains 13 residues. Trimming left V 3 bases short and J 1 base short, with 6 bases between. In germline, CDR1 is MGHDK, CDR2 SYGVNS. The CDR3 protein is CASSDTHNYGYTF. Written as DNA, the CDR3 is TGTGCCAGCAGTGACACCCATAACTATGGCTACACCTTC.

This clone was counted a few times. The genes are TRBV5-1 and TRBJ2-7, with D unclear. The CDR3 loop spans 14 amino acids. Germline CDR1 and CDR2: SGHRS and YFSETQ. Trimming shortened V by 4 bases and J by 3 bases, and 14 bases separated the two germline ends. CDR3: CASSATVADYEQYF. CDR3 nucleotides: TGCGCCAGCAGCGCAACGGTGGCGGACTACGAGCAGTACTTC.

The V call is TRBV5-1, the J call TRBJ1-6; D remains ambiguous. V lost 0 bases and J 15 bases, leaving 13 bases between the germline ends. The length of the CDR3 is 13 residues. Germline V gives CDR1 SGHRS, CDR2 YFSETQ. CDR3 coding DNA: TGCGCCAGCAGCTTGGAACCGGGTCCGATCCTCCACTTT. Amino acids: CASSLEPGPILHF.

This clone has more than one count but fewer than ten. The J gene is TRBJ2-5, the V gene TRBV5-1; D possibly corresponds to TRBD2 (5 bases). Germline CDR1 and CDR2: SGHRS and YFSETQ. Trimming shortened V by 3 bases and J by 2 bases, and 8 bases separated the two germline ends. The CDR3 totals 13 residues. The chain's CDR3 is CASSSREQETQYF. The CDR3, as DNA: TGCGCCAGCAGCTCCCGGGAACAAGAGACCCAGTACTTC.

V gene TRBV7-2 combines with J gene TRBJ1-5, with no clear D. CDR3 size: 12 residues. V was trimmed by 4 bases and J by 9 bases, leaving 10 bases between them. The germline gives CDR1 SGHTA, CDR2 FQGNSA. This chain's CDR3 is CASSSSGRPQHF. The DNA of the CDR3 is TGTGCCAGCAGCTCCTCCGGACGGCCCCAGCATTTT.

This clone was recorded a few times. The chain recombines TRBV4-2 with TRBJ2-5, with D possibly called TRBD1 or TRBD2 (6 bases each). The ends were cut back, 0 bases at V and 5 bases at J, with 16 bases in the middle. The CDR3 runs 16 residues. Germline lookup yields CDR1 LGHNA and CDR2 YNFKEQ. This CDR3 reads CASSQELGGWGETQYF. The DNA for the CDR3 is TGTGCCAGCAGCCAAGAATTGGGGGGCTGGGGGGAGACCCAGTACTTC.

This clone was picked up a small number of times. V gene TRBV28 combines with J gene TRBJ1-2; the D is unclear. Germline V CDR1 and CDR2: MDHEN, SYDVKM. CDR3 length: 13 residues. V was pared by 6 bases and J by 2 bases, with 10 bases between. The CDR3 region is CASRPPLNYGYTF. The CDR3 nucleotides read TGTGCCAGCAGGCCCCCTCTCAACTATGGCTACACCTTC.

In this sample, this clone turned up a few times. The V and J genes are TRBV29-1 and TRBJ1-4; D call uncertain. This CDR3 is 13 amino acids long. Germline CDR1 reads SQVTM; CDR2 reads ANQGSEA. V was clipped by 2 bases and J by 4 bases, with 8 bases between them. The CDR3 nucleotides read TGCAGCGTTGAAAGAGTGGTTAATGAAAAACTGTTTTTT. It encodes CSVERVVNEKLFF.